This T cell receptor beta chain was identified during a study of regulatory T cells in long-lasting Graves disease. There are a few counts of this clonotype. The time point here: persistent/refractory GD, antithyroid drugs over 5 years with positive TRAb. The authors made the TCR library using RNA they extracted from PBMCs. The CDR3 covers 15 residues. Germline V lookup: CDR1 SQVTM, CDR2 ANQGSEA. V lost 1 base and J lost 10, with 22 bases in between. Investigators prepared the TCR beta libraries by applying iRepertoire HTBI primers and Arm-PCR of CDR3 regions. TCRdb passed the multiplex PCR reads through MiXCR, listing each CDR3 protein once. The repertoire holds about 290,000 distinct CDR3 sequences, with around 20% as singletons.

Sequenced material: peripheral blood mononuclear cells (PBMCs), taken when the disease was refractory, from a patient treated with antithyroid drugs. This chain uses TRBV29-1 with TRBJ1-2; no clear D. This sequence originates from a female donor with Graves disease. The CDR3 loop is CSVEAVSHWAIDYTF. The CDR3 DNA is TGCAGCGTTGAAGCAGTTTCCCACTGGGCTATCGACTACACCTTC.